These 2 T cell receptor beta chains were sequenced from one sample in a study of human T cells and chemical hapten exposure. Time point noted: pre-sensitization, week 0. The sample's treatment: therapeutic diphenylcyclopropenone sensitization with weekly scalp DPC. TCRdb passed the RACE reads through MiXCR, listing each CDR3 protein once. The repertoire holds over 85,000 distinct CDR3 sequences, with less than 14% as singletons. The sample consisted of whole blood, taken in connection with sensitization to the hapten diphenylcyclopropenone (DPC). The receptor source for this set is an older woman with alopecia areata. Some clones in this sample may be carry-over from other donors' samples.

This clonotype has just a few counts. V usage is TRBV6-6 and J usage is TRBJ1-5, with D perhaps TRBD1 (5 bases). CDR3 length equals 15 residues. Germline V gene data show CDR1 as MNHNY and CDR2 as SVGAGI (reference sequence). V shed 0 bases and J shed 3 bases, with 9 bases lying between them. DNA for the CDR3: TGTGCCAGCAGTTACTCGGGCAGGGCCAATCAGCCCCAGCATTTT. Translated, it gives CASSYSGRANQPQHF.

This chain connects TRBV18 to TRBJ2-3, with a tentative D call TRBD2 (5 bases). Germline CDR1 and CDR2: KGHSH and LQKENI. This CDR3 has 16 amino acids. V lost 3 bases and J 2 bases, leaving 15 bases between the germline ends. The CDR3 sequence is CASSPPGGPDTDTQYF. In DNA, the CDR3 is TGTGCCAGCTCACCCCCCGGCGGGCCAGACACAGATACGCAGTATTTT.